This T cell receptor beta chain was documented in a study of human T cells and chemical hapten exposure. TCRdb fed the RACE reads into MiXCR, producing one record per CDR3 protein. This table has about 120,000 distinct CDR3 sequences, about an eighth appearing once. Described time point: patch test 1, 2 weeks after DPC sensitization. Treatment given: therapeutic diphenylcyclopropenone sensitization with weekly scalp DPC. The V gene's germline CDR1 is MNHNY and CDR2 SVGAGI (reference sequence). The length of the CDR3 is 12 residues. V was shortened by 7 bases and J by 5 bases, with 11 bases between the two germline ends. This clonotype was seen only a few times.

The receptor comes from a woman between 50 and 59 years old with alopecia areata. Some clones in this sample may be carry-over from other donors' samples. The material sequenced was whole blood, taken in connection with sensitization to the hapten diphenylcyclopropenone (DPC). The V call is TRBV6-6, the J call TRBJ2-5; D may match TRBD1 or TRBD2 (5 bases each). The CDR3: CASTLEGETQYF. For the CDR3, the DNA is TGTGCCAGCACCCTCGAGGGGGAGACCCAGTACTTC.